This TCR beta chain is drawn from a study of shared clonotypes between healthy human individuals (dated by TCRdb to 2019 to 2021). A note on the overall study: The cohort comprised a couple of women and a few men aged 18 to 49 years. For each donor, CD4 naive and CD4 memory were each run on three plates, CD8 naive on two plates, and CD8 memory on one plate. To estimate repertoire size and how much clonotypes are shared between individuals, the study performed deep sequencing of blood TCR repertoires from a few healthy adults. Libraries were prepared and TCR repertoires were sequenced by different laboratories using diverse techniques, in order to increase sequencing depth and limit assay-specific biases. Per donor, leukapheresis produced somewhere between about 0.94 and 10 billion PBMCs. Overall study results and their limits: Larger estimated clonotype richness was generally found for naive subsets than for memory subsets. The small number of donors limited the genetic and exposure-history diversity represented. Sampling was restricted to blood, and TCR repertoires in tissue are likely to differ from TCR repertoires in blood. Across a handful of donors, approximately 4.6% of naive CD4, over 3% of naive CD8, 2.3% of memory CD4, and approximately 0.4% of memory CD8 clonotypes were shared. Based on pairwise subsampling, the degree of clonotype sharing among donors was expected to be affected by sequencing depth. Even with the large sequencing depth, rarefaction of the sorted-subset datasets indicated that sequencing was incomplete. Compared with non-shared clonotypes, clonotypes shared by all four sorted-subset donors had higher generation probabilities.

Concerning this clone: Its antigen is not yet known. Base qualities are not recorded, but no much larger clone differs from it by a single base. Other nucleotide sequences from this sample produce the same CDR3.

V is reduced by 0 bases and J by 0 bases, leaving a spacing of 8 bases between them. According to the germline V gene, CDR1 reads SGHTA and CDR2 reads FQGNSA. Its CDR3 holds 15 amino acids, cysteine through phenylalanine. The DNA shown is the 45-base CDR3, in frame from base 1. Healthy HIV-negative adults with no recently reported acute infections or vaccinations were included as donors. Every donor was a Caucasian adult living in Nashville, Tennessee, USA. CD4+ T cells were enriched by magnetic negative selection; naive cells were then positively selected on CD45RA, and the negative fraction formed the memory subset. Blood was collected by leukapheresis, and PBMCs were isolated by Ficoll-Histopaque density gradient centrifugation and then cryopreserved in liquid nitrogen vapor phase. Purity and quantity of every magnetically sorted T cell population were checked by analytical flow cytometry. Genomic DNA was isolated from each sorted fraction and quantified by UV absorbance on a Nanodrop 2000c.

Using the deep immunoSEQ assay, multiplex PCR amplified TCR CDR3 regions from genomic DNA. For each cell subset, the extracted genomic DNA was distributed evenly across all wells of several immunoSEQ 96-well plates, and each plate served as one replicate. For sorted subsets, each replicate PCR was loaded with 200 ng genomic DNA, equivalent to about 33,000 T cell genomes. The purified libraries were quantified using a Qubit 3.0 fluorometer, sized with a Bioanalyzer 2100, and then quantified again using the KAPA Library Quantification kit. Every immunoSEQ 96-well plate was sequenced on a separate single-read 150-cycle Illumina NextSeq 550 flow cell. The study's processing was this. Because only junctional sequences without quality scores were contained in the immunoSEQ output, filtering matching that applied to full-length reads could not be performed. To assign V/J genes and CDR3, sequences were annotated using PyIR, a Python wrapper for IgBLAST v1.9, with IMGT germline references. Any read was removed if the V/J assignment was weak (E-value above 1e-6), the CDR3 was missing, or the read contained stop codons, out-of-frame junctions, or ambiguous translated residues. V3J clonotypes were defined as sequences sharing an identical inferred V gene, J gene, and CDR3 amino acid sequence. To compute the percentage overlap between repertoires, the number of shared unique clonotypes was divided by the size of the smaller repertoire. Richness of each repertoire was evaluated using RTK rarefaction, the Chao1 estimator, and Recon v2.1 estimates of unobserved clonotypes. OLGA was used to compute generation probabilities for all TCRbeta clonotypes that the gDNA method yielded from four donors. Here the immuneACCESS table is served through TCRdb, limited to in-frame sequences with V and J called. Missing clones are a known gap in these copies; in checked studies unresolved V genes cover under half, and the rest lacks a known reason. The V and J calls and clone size are taken from that table; D and trimming were inferred from the DNA. The table for this sample lists 2.3 million or so clones; 80% to 95% of them were counted only once. 0.39% of the sample is taken by the ten largest.

The rearranged segments are TRBV7-2 and TRBJ1-1; confidence is insufficient to name the D gene. This TCR was recovered from a man between 18 and 29 years old in good health. Some clones in this sample may be carry-over from other donors' samples. Sequenced: naive CD4+ T cells from PBMCs. The cell subset or site label, as the study defines it: CD45RA+ positively selected. The base sequence is TGTGCCAGCAGCTTAGCCGGGGTCATGAACACTGAAGCTTTCTTT. It translates to CASSLAGVMNTEAFF.